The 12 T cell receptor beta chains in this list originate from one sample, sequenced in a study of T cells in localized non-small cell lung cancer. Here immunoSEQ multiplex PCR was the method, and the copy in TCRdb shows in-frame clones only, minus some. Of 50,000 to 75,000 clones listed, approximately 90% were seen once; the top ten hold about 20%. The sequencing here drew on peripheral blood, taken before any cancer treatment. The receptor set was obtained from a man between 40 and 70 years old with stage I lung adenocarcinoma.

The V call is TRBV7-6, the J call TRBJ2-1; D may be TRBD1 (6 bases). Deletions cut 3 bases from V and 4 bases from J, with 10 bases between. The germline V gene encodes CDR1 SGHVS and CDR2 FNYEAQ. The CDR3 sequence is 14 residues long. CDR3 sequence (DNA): TGTGCCAGCAGCTTTGTAGGACAGTACAATGAGCAGTTCTTC. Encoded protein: CASSFVGQYNEQFF.

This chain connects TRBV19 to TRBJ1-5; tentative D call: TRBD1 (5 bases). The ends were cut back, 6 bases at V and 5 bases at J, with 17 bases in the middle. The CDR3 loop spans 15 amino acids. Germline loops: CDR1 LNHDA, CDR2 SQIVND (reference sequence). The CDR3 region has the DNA TGTGCCAGTAGGTATACCGCAACAGGAGATCAGCCCCAGCATTTT. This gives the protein CASRYTATGDQPQHF.

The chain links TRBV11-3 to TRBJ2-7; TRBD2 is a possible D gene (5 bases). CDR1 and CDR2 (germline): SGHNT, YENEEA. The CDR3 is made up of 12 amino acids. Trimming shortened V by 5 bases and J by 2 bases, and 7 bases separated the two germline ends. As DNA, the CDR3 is TGTGCCAGCAGCCCGAGGGCCTACGAGCAGTACTTC. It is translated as CASSPRAYEQYF.

This CDR3 is CAWSSGTLTYEQYF. CDR3 bases: TGTGCCTGGAGTTCCGGGACACTAACCTACGAGCAGTACTTC. The chain joins TRBV30 to TRBJ2-7, with a possible D match to TRBD1 (6 bases). Trimming took off 2 bases at V and 2 bases at J, with 13 bases between the two ends. Germline-derived CDR1 and CDR2 are GTSNPN and SVGIG (reference sequence). This CDR3 region has 14 residues.

The CDR3 is CASSEVGGRDTIYF. The CDR3 bases are TGTGCCAGCAGTGAAGTGGGAGGGAGGGACACCATATATTTT. The gene calls are TRBV6-1 and TRBJ1-3; D gene unclear. The germline V gene encodes CDR1 MNHNS and CDR2 SASEGT. Trimming left V 1 base short and J 8 bases short, with 12 bases between. The CDR3 is 14 residues long.

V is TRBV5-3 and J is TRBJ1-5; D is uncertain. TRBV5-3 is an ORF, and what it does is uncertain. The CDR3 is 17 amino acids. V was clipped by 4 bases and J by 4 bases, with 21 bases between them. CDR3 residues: CARSGGQTESRNQPQHF. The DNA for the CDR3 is TGTGCCAGAAGCGGAGGCCAGACTGAAAGCCGTAATCAGCCCCAGCATTTT.

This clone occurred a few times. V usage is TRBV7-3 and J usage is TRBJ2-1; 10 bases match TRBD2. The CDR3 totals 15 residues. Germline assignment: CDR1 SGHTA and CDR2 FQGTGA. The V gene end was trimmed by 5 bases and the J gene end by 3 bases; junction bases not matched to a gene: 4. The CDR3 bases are TGTGCCAGCAGCACTACTAGCGGGAACTACAATGAGCAGTTCTTC. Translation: CASSTTSGNYNEQFF.

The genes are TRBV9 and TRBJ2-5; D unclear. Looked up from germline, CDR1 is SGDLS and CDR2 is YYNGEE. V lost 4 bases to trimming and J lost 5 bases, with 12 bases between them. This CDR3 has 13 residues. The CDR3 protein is CASSSGEVETQYF. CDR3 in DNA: TGTGCCAGCAGCTCCGGAGAGGTGGAGACCCAGTACTTC.

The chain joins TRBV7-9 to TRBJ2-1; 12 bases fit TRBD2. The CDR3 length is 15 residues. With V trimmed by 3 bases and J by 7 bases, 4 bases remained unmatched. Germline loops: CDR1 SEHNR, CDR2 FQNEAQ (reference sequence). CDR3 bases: TGTGCCAGCAGCTTCCTAGCGGGAGGGCCGAATGAGCAGTTCTTC. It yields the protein CASSFLAGGPNEQFF. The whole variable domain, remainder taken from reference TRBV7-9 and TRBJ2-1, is DTGVSQNPRHKITKRGQNVTFRCDPISEHNRLYWYRQTLGQGPEFLTYFQNEAQLEKSRLLSDRFSAERPKGSFSTLEIQRTEQGDSAMYLCASSFLAGGPNEQFFGPGTRLTVL.

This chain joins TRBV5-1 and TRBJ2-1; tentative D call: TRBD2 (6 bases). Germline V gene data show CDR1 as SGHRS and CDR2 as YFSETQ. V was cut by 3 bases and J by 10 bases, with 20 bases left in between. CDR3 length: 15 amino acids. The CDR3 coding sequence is TGCGCCAGCAGCTCCCAAATGGGGGGAGTCGGCGAGCAGTTCTTC. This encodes CASSSQMGGVGEQFF.

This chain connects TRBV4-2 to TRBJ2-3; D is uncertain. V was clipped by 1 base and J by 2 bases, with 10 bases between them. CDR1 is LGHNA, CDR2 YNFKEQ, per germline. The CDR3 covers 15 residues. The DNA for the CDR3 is TGTGCCAGCAGCCAAGTATTCGACAACACAGATACGCAGTATTTT. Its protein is CASSQVFDNTDTQYF.

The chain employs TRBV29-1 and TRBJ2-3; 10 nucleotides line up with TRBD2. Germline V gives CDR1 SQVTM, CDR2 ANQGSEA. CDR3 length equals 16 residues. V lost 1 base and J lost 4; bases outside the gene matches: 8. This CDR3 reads CSVEGSSGSNPDTQYF. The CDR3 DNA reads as TGCAGCGTTGAAGGGTCTAGCGGGAGTAACCCAGATACGCAGTATTTT.